This TCR beta chain was sequenced for a study of glioma-infiltrating T cells. As to this clonotype: What it binds is not known. A junction boundary mismatches the germline segment, possibly from a read error.

Amplification of TCR alpha and beta CDR3 regions from RNA used iRepertoire nested multiplex PCR. TCRdb used MiXCR to reprocess the multiplex PCR reads, holding one entry per CDR3 protein. This repertoire shows fewer than 200,000 distinct CDR3 sequences, roughly 45% found once; its top ten account for roughly 5.2%. Germline assignment: CDR1 MNHEY and CDR2 SVGEGT. The length of the CDR3 is 15 residues. Study observations and caveats: Gliomas, especially low-grade, showed above-expected tissue-blood divergence; non-neoplastic patients showed below.

V gene TRBV6-2 or TRBV6-3 combines with J gene TRBJ2-5, with a weak D call TRBD1 (6 bases). The origin of this receptor is a human donor with low-grade glioma or glioblastoma, undergoing nonglioma brain surgery, or in good health (not recorded which). Input material: glioma tissue, nonneoplastic brain tissue, or PBMCs (not recorded which). CDR3 region: CASWRQGWGKETQYF. CDR3 bases: TGTGCCAGCTGGCGGCAGGGGTGGGGGAAAGAGACACAGTACTTC.